The 26 T cell receptor beta chains listed next were all sequenced from one sample in a study of siplizumab effects on memory and regulatory T cells (dated by TCRdb to about 2019). Library prep was done by the immunoSEQ multiplex PCR assay. The clones in this table, taken by TCRdb from immuneACCESS, are in-frame only. Not every clone is retained; where verified, under half of the shortfall comes from an unresolved V gene, and the cause of the rest is unknown. In this sample the table shows over 95,000 clones, over 85% of which occur a single time. Of the sample, over 0.15% is held by the ten largest clones. The specimen sequenced was non-Treg CD4+ T cells sorted from blood. The label giving this sample's cell subset or site can be read as: FACS-sorted unstimulated CD4+ non-regulatory T cells. These TCRs come from a human donor in good health.

CDR3 amino acids: CASSVGGVSNQPQHF. The CDR3, as DNA: TGTGCCAGCAGCGTTGGGGGCGTGAGCAATCAGCCCCAGCATTTT. The rearrangement joins TRBV9 to TRBJ1-5, with a weak D call TRBD1 (6 bases). From germline, CDR1 is SGDLS and CDR2 YYNGEE. The germline V and J ends were trimmed by 2 bases and 1 base, with 10 bases remaining between them. The CDR3 totals 15 residues.

This chain connects TRBV12-1 to TRBJ2-5; the table's D call, TRBD1, was not checked against the DNA. TRBV12-1 is a listed pseudogene. The CDR3 consists of 14 residues. The CDR3 loop is CASSFAFSRETQYF. CDR3 bases: TGTGCCAGCAGCTTTGCTTTCAGCAGGGAGACCCAGTACTTC.

CDR3 sequence reads: CSGRLGIDTGELFF. The CDR3 nucleotides read TGCAGCGGCCGGTTGGGAATAGACACCGGGGAGCTGTTTTTT. The chain couples TRBV29-1 to TRBJ2-2; D remains unclear. Per the germline V gene, CDR1 is SQVTM and CDR2 is ANQGSEA. The CDR3 has 14 residues. Trimming stripped 7 bases from V and 3 bases from J, with 15 bases between.

To note about this clone: At one end the junction does not follow the germline gene, possibly because of a read error. The chain is built from TRBV6-6 and TRBJ2-5; D is uncertain. CDR3 length equals 16 residues. Per germline, CDR1 MNHNY and CDR2 SVGAGI (reference sequence). CDR3 residues: CASTYRQVSSQKTQYF. CDR3 nucleotides: TGTGCCAGCACCTACCGGCAGGTAAGTTCCCAAAAGACCCAGTACTTC.

This clone was observed a single time. The genes are TRBV19 and TRBJ2-3; 8 nucleotides agree with TRBD1. The CDR3 is 15 amino acids. Germline V gene data show CDR1 as LNHDA and CDR2 as SQIVND (reference sequence). V shed 4 bases and J 2 bases; nucleotides not matched to a gene: 5. CDR3 sequence: CASSRWTGITDTQYF. CDR3 DNA sequence: TGTGCCAGTAGTAGATGGACAGGGATCACAGATACGCAGTATTTT.

This clone came up once. The genes are TRBV9 and TRBJ2-1; no definite D call. V was shortened by 7 bases and J by 5 bases, with 13 bases between the two germline ends. This CDR3 is built from 13 residues. The V gene's germline CDR1 is SGDLS and CDR2 YYNGEE. For the CDR3, the DNA is TGTGCCAGCCGGGCCCTGGTTCACAATGAGCAGTTCTTC. It codes for CASRALVHNEQFF.

The rearrangement joins TRBV30 to TRBJ1-1; D uncertain. Germline CDR1 and CDR2: GTSNPN and SVGIG (reference sequence). V was shortened by 1 base and J by 7 bases, with 7 bases between the two germline ends. The CDR3 loop spans 11 amino acids. The CDR3 loop is CAWSARGEAFF. The CDR3 DNA reads as TGTGCCTGGAGTGCCCGTGGTGAAGCTTTCTTT.

The V call is TRBV6-4, the J call TRBJ2-3; weak D call: TRBD2 (6 bases). Trimming took off 0 bases at V and 5 bases at J, with 12 bases between the two ends. In germline, CDR1 is MRHNA, CDR2 SNTAGT. CDR3 size: 15 residues. The CDR3 region is CASSDSGGLRDTQYF. The CDR3 region has the DNA TGTGCCAGCAGTGACTCTGGGGGGTTGAGAGATACGCAGTATTTT.

The rearrangement uses TRBV4-1 and TRBJ2-3; D gene unclear. The CDR3 is made up of 13 amino acids. CDR1 and CDR2 from the germline V gene are MGHRA and YSYEKL. Trimming left V 0 bases short and J 2 bases short, with 3 bases between. The CDR3 protein is CASSQEHTDTQYF. The CDR3 coding sequence is TGCGCCAGCAGCCAAGAGCACACAGATACGCAGTATTTT.

The chain links TRBV7-3 to TRBJ2-1; 11 bases are a match to TRBD2. This CDR3 has 17 residues. Germline loops: CDR1 SGHTA, CDR2 FQGTGA. V lost 3 bases to trimming and J lost 5 bases; unmatched junction nucleotides: 9. The CDR3 nucleotides are TGTGCCAGCAGCTTCCTTGGCGCTAGCGGGGGGCACAATGAGCAGTTCTTC. The encoded protein is CASSFLGASGGHNEQFF.

J is TRBJ2-7 and V is TRBV4-2; D gene ambiguous. Germline CDR1 is LGHNA and CDR2 is YNFKEQ. V was cut by 1 base and J by 0 bases, with 13 bases left in between. The CDR3 loop spans 16 amino acids. Written as DNA, the CDR3 is TGTGCCAGCAGCCAAGTGTATTCCAGAGACTCCTACGAGCAGTACTTC. Translation gives CASSQVYSRDSYEQYF.

The chain has TRBV28 and TRBJ1-1, with D possibly being TRBD1 (6 bases). CDR3 length: 15 residues. Trimming removed 1 base from V and 4 bases from J, with 13 bases in between. Looked up from germline, CDR1 is MDHEN and CDR2 is SYDVKM. The CDR3 loop reads CASSLLGGQGTEAFF. Here the CDR3 DNA reads TGTGCCAGCAGTTTATTGGGGGGGCAAGGCACTGAAGCTTTCTTT.

CDR3 sequence (DNA): TGTGCCAGCAGTGGACAGGGGACCTACGAGCAGTACTTC. Translation gives CASSGQGTYEQYF. The chain links TRBV6-6 to TRBJ2-7; 9 bases align to TRBD1. V was clipped by 5 bases and J by 2 bases; unmatched bases: 1. The length of the CDR3 is 13 residues. Per the germline V gene, CDR1 is MNHNY and CDR2 is SVGAGI (reference sequence).

The chain recombines TRBV7-9 with TRBJ1-2, with D uncertain. Germline CDR1 reads SEHNR; CDR2 reads FQNEAQ (reference sequence). This CDR3 region has 14 residues. Trimming removed 2 bases at V and 4 bases at J, with 11 bases between. CDR3 sequence (DNA): TGTGCCAGCAGCTTAAATGGGCTTCCCTATGGCTACACCTTC. Its translation is CASSLNGLPYGYTF.

This chain links TRBV7-2 with TRBJ2-3; the D is unclear. V was shortened by 0 bases and J by 2 bases, with 6 bases between the two germline ends. The CDR3 contains 14 residues. Germline-derived CDR1 and CDR2 are SGHTA and FQGNSA. The CDR3 spells CASSLALATDTQYF. In DNA, the CDR3 is TGTGCCAGCAGCTTAGCGTTGGCCACAGATACGCAGTATTTT.

This rearrangement joins TRBV27 to TRBJ2-2, with D perhaps matching TRBD2 (6 bases). V lost 1 base to trimming and J lost 5 bases, with 14 bases between them. This CDR3 has 16 residues. Looked up from germline, CDR1 is MNHEY and CDR2 is SMNVEV (reference sequence). CDR3 residues: CASSLWVPGETGELFF. CDR3 sequence (DNA): TGTGCCAGCAGTTTATGGGTCCCGGGGGAAACCGGGGAGCTGTTTTTT.

This sequence joins TRBV4-1 and TRBJ2-5; D gene ambiguous. Deletions cut 1 base from V and 1 base from J, with 4 bases between. Germline V CDR1 and CDR2: MGHRA, YSYEKL. The CDR3 has 13 residues. The CDR3 DNA reads as TGCGCCAGCAGCCAAGTAACCCAAGAGACCCAGTACTTC. Protein product: CASSQVTQETQYF.

This chain joins TRBV6-5 and TRBJ1-2, with 11 bases fitting TRBD1. Per germline, CDR1 MNHEY and CDR2 SVGAGI. This CDR3 contains 14 residues. V was clipped by 6 bases and J by 2 bases; unmatched bases: 2. As DNA, the CDR3 is TGTGCCAGCAGAGGGACAGGGGGGAACTATGGCTACACCTTC. This gives the protein CASRGTGGNYGYTF.

The gene calls are TRBV6-5 and TRBJ2-1; D is possibly TRBD1 or TRBD2 (5 bases each). V was shortened by 6 bases and J by 6 bases, with 18 bases between the two germline ends. The CDR3 is 15 residues long. Germline loops: CDR1 MNHEY, CDR2 SVGAGI. DNA of the CDR3: TGTGCCAGCAGCCAACCCGGGACGGCGGTCAATGAGCAGTTCTTC. It translates to CASSQPGTAVNEQFF.

This chain links TRBV5-1 with TRBJ1-1, with D hard to call. Germline V gene lookup returns CDR1 SGHRS and CDR2 YFSETQ. This CDR3 spans 16 amino acids. Trimming took 2 bases from V and 0 from J, leaving 14 bases between them. CDR3 DNA sequence: TGCGCCAGCAGCTTTTACGGCCGAGCGGTGAACACTGAAGCTTTCTTT. Its protein is CASSFYGRAVNTEAFF.

The CDR3 DNA is TGTGCCAGCTCACCACTTTTAAATACCTACGAGCAGTACTTC. Its protein product is CASSPLLNTYEQYF. This sequence joins TRBV18 and TRBJ2-7; D not resolved. V dropped 1 base and J dropped 2 bases, with 9 bases sitting between them. Germline V gene sequence: CDR1 KGHSH, CDR2 LQKENI. The CDR3 covers 14 residues.

The chain carries TRBV7-9 and TRBJ2-3; D remains ambiguous. The CDR3 contains 13 residues. The V end was cut by 5 bases, the J end by 2 bases, with 8 bases between. Per the germline V gene, CDR1 is SEHNR and CDR2 is FQNEAQ (reference sequence). The CDR3 nucleotides read TGTGCCAGCAGCCCAGACCCCACAGATACGCAGTATTTT. Its translation: CASSPDPTDTQYF.

Note on this clone: Other DNA sequences in this specimen translate into the identical CDR3. This sequence joins TRBV20-1 and TRBJ1-2; tentatively, D is TRBD1 (5 bases). The CDR3 consists of 11 residues. Germline CDR1 reads DFQATT; CDR2 reads SNEGSKA (reference sequence). V was cut by 2 bases and J by 4 bases, with 5 bases left in between. The CDR3 region is CSARTGYGYTF. The CDR3 DNA follows: TGCAGTGCTAGAACAGGCTATGGCTACACCTTC.

V and J are TRBV28 and TRBJ2-3, with 8 bases that match TRBD1. Germline-derived CDR1 and CDR2 are MDHEN and SYDVKM. CDR3 length: 15 amino acids. After removal of 5 bases from V and 6 bases from J, the junction contained 10 bases not matched to a gene. The CDR3 here is CASSEVGQGTDTQYF. CDR3 sequence (DNA): TGTGCCAGCAGTGAGGTAGGACAGGGAACCGATACGCAGTATTTT.

This chain uses TRBV11-2 with TRBJ1-4; TRBD1 agrees at 7 bases. With 2 bases clipped from V and 5 bases from J, the junction kept 2 bases outside the gene matches. The length of the CDR3 is 14 residues. Germline V gene lookup returns CDR1 SGHAT and CDR2 FQNNGV. The CDR3 nucleotides are TGTGCCAGCAGCTTAATGACAGGGAATGAAAAACTGTTTTTT. It is translated as CASSLMTGNEKLFF.

Turning to this clone: The sample contains more than one DNA sequence encoding this CDR3. The CDR3 nucleotides read TGTGCCAGCAGCTCAGAAGGGGATACGCAGTATTTT. This encodes CASSSEGDTQYF. The chain joins TRBV2 to TRBJ2-3; no clear D gene. With 6 bases removed from V and 6 bases from J, the gap between germline ends came to 10 bases. The CDR3 extends over 12 amino acids. The germline CDR1 and CDR2 sequences are SNHLY and FYNNEI.